This record looks at one TCR beta chain sequence and its context. The PCR had 60 Vbeta and 13 Jbeta primers. The table came from immunoSEQ multiplex PCR; TCRdb's copy has only in-frame clones and leaves some out. The sample shows 170,000 or so clones, about four fifths of them seen only once. The data belong to a study of cytomegalovirus exposure and HLA in healthy donors. Input material: PBMCs. This sequence was found in a woman aged 45 to 65 in good health and CMV-seropositive.

CDR3 DNA sequence: TGTGCCAGCAGTGAGGGGGGCCAGGGACTAGGAGGGACCCAGTACTTC. Translated: CASSEGGQGLGGTQYF. The rearrangement links TRBV2 to TRBJ2-5, with 8 positions matching TRBD2. This CDR3 spans 16 amino acids. Germline lookup yields CDR1 SNHLY and CDR2 FYNNEI. V was pared by 3 bases and J by 7 bases, with 13 bases of the junction left unmatched.